This T cell receptor beta chain was documented in a study of identical twins. TCRdb recomputed calls from the 5' RACE reads with MiXCR, one row per CDR3 protein. This sample yields a few hundred thousand distinct CDR3 sequences, of which 24% are seen a single time; 2.9% belongs to the top ten. In its sample, this clonotype was seen a few times. Per the germline V gene, CDR1 is SEHNR and CDR2 is FQNEAQ (reference sequence). Trimming pared 3 bases from V and 4 bases from J, leaving 12 bases between. CDR3 length equals 14 residues. These data are also associated with another study on T cells expressing NK-cell markers.

The sequence derives from a young woman in good health. The genes are TRBV7-9 and TRBJ1-2; possibly TRBD1 for D (5 bases). Input material: CD4+ T cells sorted from blood. The CDR3 region has the DNA TGTGCCAGCAGCTTTAGCAGGGTGATCTATGGCTACACCTTC. Protein: CASSFSRVIYGYTF.